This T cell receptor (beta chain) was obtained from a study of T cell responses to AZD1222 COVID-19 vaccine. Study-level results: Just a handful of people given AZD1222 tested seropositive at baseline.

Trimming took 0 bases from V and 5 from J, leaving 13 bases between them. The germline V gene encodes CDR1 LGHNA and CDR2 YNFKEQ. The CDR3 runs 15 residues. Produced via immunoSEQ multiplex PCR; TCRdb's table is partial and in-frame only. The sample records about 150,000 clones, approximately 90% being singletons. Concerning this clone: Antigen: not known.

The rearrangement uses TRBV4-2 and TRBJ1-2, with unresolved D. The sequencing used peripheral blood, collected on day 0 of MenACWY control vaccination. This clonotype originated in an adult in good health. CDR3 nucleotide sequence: TGTGCCAGCAGCCAAGATCGCCTATCGGGGTATGGCTACACCTTC. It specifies CASSQDRLSGYGYTF.